This passage covers 26 T cell receptor beta chains from one sample sequenced in a study of T-cell reconstitution after alpha-beta-depleted transplantation in children (dated by TCRdb to the mid-2010s). Libraries were made using PCR. The reads were generated on an Illumina HiSeq 2500. TCR library preparation used molecular barcoding, with unique molecular identifiers applied to normalize quantification of the TCRbeta repertoire. Clones were called with MiXCR by TCRdb after fastp trimmed the public reads at Q25, and only in-frame beta chains were retained. Under each unique CDR3 protein, matching rows form one entry showing the most common genes and DNA. Counted in this sample were roughly 500,000 distinct CDR3 sequences; approximately 30% of them appeared once. The ten largest clones add up to approximately 2.3% of the sample. Here the sequenced sample was PBMCs from the stem cell graft donor, taken from the stem cell graft. These receptors all stem from a human donor who donated a stem cell graft to a child with aplastic anemia.

This clonotype was picked up a small number of times. This rearrangement joins TRBV27 to TRBJ2-1; TRBD1 aligns across 9 bases. V lost 3 bases to trimming and J lost 6 bases; unmatched junction nucleotides: 6. This CDR3 spans 15 amino acids. Per the germline V gene, CDR1 is MNHEY and CDR2 is SMNVEV (reference sequence). The CDR3 DNA is TGTGCCAGCAGTTTCTGGGACAGGGTATCCAATGAGCAGTTCTTC. Translating it yields CASSFWDRVSNEQFF.

This clonotype showed up just a few times. This chain uses TRBV5-1 with TRBJ2-1; 12 nucleotides line up with TRBD2. Germline trimming cut 3 bases from V and 9 bases from J; bases unmatched to any gene: 4. Germline lookup yields CDR1 SGHRS and CDR2 YFSETQ. The CDR3 has 14 amino acids. The CDR3 protein is CASSSSSGRGEQFF. The CDR3 DNA is TGCGCCAGCAGCTCTTCTAGCGGGAGGGGTGAGCAGTTCTTC. The full variable domain, its missing parts supplied by reference TRBV5-1 and TRBJ2-1, is KAGVTQTPRYLIKTRGQQVTLSCSPISGHRSVSWYQQTPGQGLQFLFEYFSETQRNKGNFPGRFSGRQFSNSRSEMNVSTLELGDSALYLCASSSSSGRGEQFFGPGTRLTVL.

J is TRBJ1-2 and V is TRBV20-1; no clear D. This CDR3 is 14 amino acids long. Deletions cut 6 bases from V and 4 bases from J, with 18 bases between. CDR1 and CDR2 from the germline V gene are DFQATT and SNEGSKA (reference sequence). The CDR3 DNA sequence: TGCAGTGCCTCCCTCGCAGTTGCCCCCTATGGCTACACCTTC. It translates to CSASLAVAPYGYTF.

This clonotype was observed a few times. The chain is built from TRBV29-1 and TRBJ2-5; D is possibly TRBD1 (6 bases). Germline lookup yields CDR1 SQVTM and CDR2 ANQGSEA. The CDR3 loop spans 14 amino acids. The V end lost 6 bases, the J end lost 0 bases, and 14 bases lay between the germline ends. Here the CDR3 DNA reads TGCAGCGTCCGAGGGACAAAGTACCAAGAGACCCAGTACTTC. Protein product: CSVRGTKYQETQYF.

This clonotype turned up a few times. The chain links TRBV20-1 to TRBJ1-1; no clear D. Trimming removed 3 bases at V and 6 bases at J, with 17 bases between. The CDR3 has 14 amino acids. The germline gives CDR1 DFQATT, CDR2 SNEGSKA (reference sequence). CDR3 loop: CSASGVTDRPEAFF. For the CDR3, the DNA is TGCAGTGCTAGTGGGGTTACCGATCGCCCTGAAGCTTTCTTT.

The chain uses TRBV7-2 and TRBJ2-5; D is undetermined. The CDR3 length is 14 residues. V lost 4 bases and J lost 1, with 10 bases in between. Germline V gene data show CDR1 as SGHTA and CDR2 as FQGNSA. In nucleotides, the CDR3 is TGTGCCAGCAGCTACTTCCGCAGCCAAGAGACCCAGTACTTC. Protein product: CASSYFRSQETQYF.

In this sample, this clonotype turned up a few times. The genes are TRBV11-2 and TRBJ2-7; maybe TRBD2 (5 bases). The V gene lost 7 bases and the J gene lost 2 bases, with 15 bases spanning the gap. Germline CDR1 SGHAT, CDR2 FQNNGV. This CDR3 has 14 amino acids. CDR3 residues: CASTVGFGAYEQYV. The CDR3 DNA sequence: TGTGCCAGCACAGTGGGATTCGGGGCCTACGAGCAGTACGTC.

This clonotype was detected a few times. The V and J genes are TRBV7-2 and TRBJ1-5, with D tentatively TRBD1 (5 bases). Trimming removed 2 bases at V and 6 bases at J, with 11 bases between. The germline gives CDR1 SGHTA, CDR2 FQGNSA. The CDR3 has 14 residues. The CDR3 DNA is TGTGCCAGCAGCTTATCCGACAGTCCTCAGCCCCAGCATTTT. Translating it yields CASSLSDSPQPQHF.

This clonotype has a handful of counts. V and J are TRBV20-1 and TRBJ2-3; 10 positions agree with TRBD2. J was trimmed by 0 bases and V by 3 bases; bases with no gene match: 6. Looked up from germline, CDR1 is DFQATT and CDR2 is SNEGSKA (reference sequence). The length of the CDR3 is 16 residues. The CDR3 nucleotides are TGCAGTGCTAGGCCCGGACTAGCGGCTAGCACAGATACGCAGTATTTT. Amino acid sequence: CSARPGLAASTDTQYF.

About this clonotype: A much larger clone sits a single nucleotide away, making a read error possible. The chain is built from TRBV20-1 and TRBJ2-7, with 15 bases lining up with TRBD2. CDR1 and CDR2 (germline): DFQATT, SNEGSKA (reference sequence). The CDR3 loop spans 18 amino acids. DNA for the CDR3: TGCTGTGCTAGAGTTCCGGGACTAGCGGGAGGTGCGTCCTACGAGCAGTACTTC. Translation: CCARVPGLAGGASYEQYF.

Here the CDR3 reads CAWNTGQGNTEAFF. The DNA for the CDR3 is TGTGCCTGGAACACGGGACAGGGTAACACTGAAGCTTTCTTT. The rearrangement links TRBV30 to TRBJ1-1; 9 nucleotides align to TRBD1. The CDR3 spans 14 residues. The V and J ends lost 4 bases and 2 bases, in that order; junction bases with no gene match: 5. Germline lookup yields CDR1 GTSNPN and CDR2 SVGIG (reference sequence). Complete variable domain (other parts from reference TRBV30 and TRBJ1-1): SQTIHQWPATLVQPVGSPLSLECTVEGTSNPNLYWYRQAAGRGLQLLFYSVGIGQISSEVPQNLSASRPQDRQFILSSKKLLLSDSGFYLCAWNTGQGNTEAFFGQGTRLTVV.

In this sample, this clonotype turned up a few times. This chain links TRBV6-5 with TRBJ2-7, with a tentative D call TRBD1 (5 bases). The CDR3 contains 13 residues. The germline V gene encodes CDR1 MNHEY and CDR2 SVGAGI. Trimming pared 2 bases from V and 5 bases from J, leaving 10 bases between. In nucleotides, the CDR3 is TGTGCCAGCAGTTACGGTTCAGGGAACGAGCAGTACGTC. Translation: CASSYGSGNEQYV.

This clonotype was seen a few times. The chain has TRBV6-1 and TRBJ2-4; D could derive from TRBD1 or TRBD2 (6 bases each). The germline V and J ends were trimmed by 0 bases and 8 bases, with 17 bases remaining between them. CDR1 MNHNS and CDR2 SASEGT come from the germline V gene. There are 16 residues in the CDR3. The CDR3 is CASSEAVGGSGHIQYF. DNA for the CDR3: TGTGCCAGCAGTGAAGCTGTCGGGGGCTCTGGGCACATTCAGTACTTC.

This clonotype was observed a few times. This chain joins TRBV7-2 and TRBJ2-1; D gene uncertain. The CDR3 sequence is 15 residues long. Per germline, CDR1 SGHTA and CDR2 FQGNSA. V shed 2 bases and J shed 2 bases, with 10 bases lying between them. The CDR3 sequence: CASSLRYPAYNEQFF. The CDR3 nucleotides read TGTGCCAGCAGCTTAAGGTACCCAGCCTACAATGAGCAGTTCTTC.

This clonotype has more than one count but fewer than ten. The chain uses TRBV4-2 and TRBJ2-7; 7 bases are shared with TRBD1. The CDR3 extends over 14 amino acids. V shed 4 bases, J shed 4 bases, and the junction held 7 bases outside the gene matches. Germline CDR1 reads LGHNA; CDR2 reads YNFKEQ. The CDR3 DNA follows: TGTGCCAGCAGCCCTCCGGGACAGATGTACGAGCAGTACTTC. Its translation is CASSPPGQMYEQYF.

A note on this clonotype: At one end, the junction sequence differs from germline, possibly due to a read error. The chain is built from TRBV20-1 and TRBJ2-7; D unclear. This CDR3 comprises 16 residues. The germline gives CDR1 DFQATT, CDR2 SNEGSKA (reference sequence). This chain's CDR3 is CSARDPVGAKSYVQYF. CDR3 nucleotide sequence: TGCAGTGCTAGAGATCCCGTCGGCGCCAAATCCTACGTGCAGTACTTC.

This clonotype has only a few counts. The V and J genes are TRBV7-2 and TRBJ2-1, with 10 bases matching TRBD2. Germline V gene lookup returns CDR1 SGHTA and CDR2 FQGNSA. The CDR3 consists of 16 residues. Trimming cost V 4 bases and J 7 bases; bases outside gene matches: 10. The CDR3 spells CASSSNLAGVRNEQFF. The CDR3 DNA follows: TGTGCCAGCAGCTCAAACCTAGCGGGAGTGCGGAATGAGCAGTTCTTC.

For the CDR3, the DNA is TGCAGTGCCAAAAGGGGGCTTGAGACCCAGTACTTC. It specifies CSAKRGLETQYF. V is TRBV20-1 and J is TRBJ2-5; TRBD1 aligns across 7 bases. The CDR3 extends over 12 amino acids. V dropped 6 bases and J dropped 5; count of bases not matched to a gene: 6. Germline loops: CDR1 DFQATT, CDR2 SNEGSKA (reference sequence).

The V call is TRBV20-1, the J call TRBJ2-1; a possible D gene is TRBD2 (6 bases). Looked up from germline, CDR1 is DFQATT and CDR2 is SNEGSKA (reference sequence). The ends were cut back, 3 bases at V and 1 base at J, with 16 bases in the middle. The CDR3 sequence is 16 residues long. The CDR3 bases are TGCAGTGCTAGTGCCGGAAGCGGGTTATCCTACAATGAGCAGTTCTTC. Protein: CSASAGSGLSYNEQFF.

This chain uses TRBV18 with TRBJ2-3; a weak D match, TRBD1 (5 bases). Germline CDR1 reads KGHSH; CDR2 reads LQKENI. Trimming removed 1 base from V and 2 bases from J, with 16 bases in between. This CDR3 region has 17 residues. The CDR3 bases are TGTGCCAGCTCACCACTTCCGACAGTCATAACCACAGATACGCAGTATTTT. As protein: CASSPLPTVITTDTQYF.

The rearrangement uses TRBV7-6 and TRBJ2-2; 14 bases fit TRBD2. Unmatched junction bases numbered 9, after V lost 5 bases and J lost 4 bases. This CDR3 has 18 residues. Germline CDR1 and CDR2: SGHVS and FNYEAQ. CDR3 bases: TGTGCCAGCAGCCCCCAGGGACTAGCGGGAGTGGGCACCGGGGAGCTGTTTTTT. Translation: CASSPQGLAGVGTGELFF.

The chain uses TRBV19 and TRBJ1-2; D call uncertain. Trimming cost V 6 bases and J 0 bases, with 8 bases left between them. The germline V gene encodes CDR1 LNHDA and CDR2 SQIVND (reference sequence). The CDR3 runs to 13 residues. CDR3 nucleotides: TGTGCCAGTAGGGCCGGGACTAACTATGGCTACACCTTC. Its translation is CASRAGTNYGYTF.

This clonotype was detected a few times. This chain joins TRBV24-1 and TRBJ1-5, with D possibly matching TRBD1 (6 bases). CDR3 size: 16 residues. Per the germline V gene, CDR1 is KGHDR and CDR2 is SFDVKD. The V end was cut by 9 bases, the J end by 1 base, with 18 bases between. CDR3 sequence reads: CATLITGQLSNQPQHF. The CDR3 DNA reads as TGTGCCACCCTAATTACCGGACAGCTGAGCAATCAGCCCCAGCATTTT.

This chain connects TRBV10-3 to TRBJ1-1; D not resolved. Germline V gives CDR1 ENHRY, CDR2 SYGVKD. The CDR3 runs 11 residues. The V end was cut by 10 bases, the J end by 4 bases, with 10 bases between. DNA for the CDR3: TGTGCCACACGACTCGGCACTGAAGCTTTCTTT. This translates into CATRLGTEAFF.

The table lists this clonotype with a few counts. This chain uses TRBV23-1 with TRBJ2-7; possibly TRBD1 for D (5 bases). TRBV23-1 is identified as an open reading frame with a role that is uncertain. V lost 0 bases and J 9 bases, leaving 15 bases between the germline ends. The CDR3 length is 14 residues. The CDR3 nucleotides read TGCGCCAGCAGTCAATCGCACATGAGTCAGGGGCAGTACGTC. Its translation: CASSQSHMSQGQYV.

The V gene is TRBV6-1, the J gene TRBJ1-2; 8 bases are a match to TRBD1. Looked up from germline, CDR1 is MNHNS and CDR2 is SASEGT. This CDR3 region has 13 residues. V gave up 6 bases and J gave up 5 bases; unmatched junction bases: 5. CDR3 region: CASRMTGEYGYTF. The CDR3 region has the DNA TGTGCCAGCAGGATGACAGGGGAGTATGGCTACACCTTC.